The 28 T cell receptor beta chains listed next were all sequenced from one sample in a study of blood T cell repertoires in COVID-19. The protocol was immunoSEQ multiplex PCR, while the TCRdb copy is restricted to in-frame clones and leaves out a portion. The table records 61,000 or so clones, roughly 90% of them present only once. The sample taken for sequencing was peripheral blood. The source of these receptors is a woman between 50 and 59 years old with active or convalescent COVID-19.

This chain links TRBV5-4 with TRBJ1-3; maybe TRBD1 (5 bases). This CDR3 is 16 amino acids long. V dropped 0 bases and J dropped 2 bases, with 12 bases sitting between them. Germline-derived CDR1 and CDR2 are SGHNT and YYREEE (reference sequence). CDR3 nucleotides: TGTGCCAGCAGCTTGGGCAGGGTGGTGGCTGGAAACACCATATATTTT. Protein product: CASSLGRVVAGNTIYF.

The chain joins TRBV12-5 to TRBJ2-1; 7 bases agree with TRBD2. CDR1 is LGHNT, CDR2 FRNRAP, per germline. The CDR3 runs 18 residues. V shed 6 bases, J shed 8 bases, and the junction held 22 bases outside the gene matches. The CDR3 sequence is CASGSFKSWGGSSDEQFF. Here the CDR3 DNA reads TGTGCTAGTGGCTCATTCAAATCGTGGGGCGGGAGTAGCGATGAGCAGTTCTTC. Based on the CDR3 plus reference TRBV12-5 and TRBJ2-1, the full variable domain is DARVTQTPRHKVTEMGQEVTMRCQPILGHNTVFWYRQTMMQGLELLAYFRNRAPLDDSGMPKDRFSAEMPDATLATLKIQPSEPRDSAVYFCASGSFKSWGGSSDEQFFGPGTRLTVL.

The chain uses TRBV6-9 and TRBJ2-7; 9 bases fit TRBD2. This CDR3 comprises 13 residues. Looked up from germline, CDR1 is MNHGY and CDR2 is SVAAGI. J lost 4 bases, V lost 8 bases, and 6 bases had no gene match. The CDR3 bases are TGTGCCAGCTCTGGGCGGGAGGGGTACGAGCAGTACTTC. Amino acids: CASSGREGYEQYF.

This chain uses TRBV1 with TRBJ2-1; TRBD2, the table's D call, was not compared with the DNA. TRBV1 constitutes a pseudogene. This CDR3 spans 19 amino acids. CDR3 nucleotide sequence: TGCACCAGATCTCGCCAAACTAGCGGGAGGGCCAGGTACTACAATGAGCAGTTCTTC. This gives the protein CTRSRQTSGRARYYNEQFF.

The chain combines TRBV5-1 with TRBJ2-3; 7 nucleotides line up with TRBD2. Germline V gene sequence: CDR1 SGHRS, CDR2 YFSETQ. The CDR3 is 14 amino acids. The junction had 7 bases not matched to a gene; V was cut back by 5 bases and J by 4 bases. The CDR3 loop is CASSEGAGADTQYF. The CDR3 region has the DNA TGCGCCAGCAGTGAAGGTGCGGGGGCAGATACGCAGTATTTT.

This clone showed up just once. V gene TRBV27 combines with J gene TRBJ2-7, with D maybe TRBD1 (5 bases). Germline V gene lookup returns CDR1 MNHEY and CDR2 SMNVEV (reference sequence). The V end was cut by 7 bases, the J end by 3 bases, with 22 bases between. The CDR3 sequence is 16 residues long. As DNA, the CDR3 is TGTGCCAGCACCCCCCATGTAGGGGTGTTGGGCTACGAGCAGTACTTC. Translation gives CASTPHVGVLGYEQYF.

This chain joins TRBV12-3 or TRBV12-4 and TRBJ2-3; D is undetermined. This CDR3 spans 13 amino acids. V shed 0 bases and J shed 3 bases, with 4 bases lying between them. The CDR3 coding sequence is TGTGCCAGCAGTTTAGCGGAGACAGATACGCAGTATTTT. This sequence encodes CASSLAETDTQYF.

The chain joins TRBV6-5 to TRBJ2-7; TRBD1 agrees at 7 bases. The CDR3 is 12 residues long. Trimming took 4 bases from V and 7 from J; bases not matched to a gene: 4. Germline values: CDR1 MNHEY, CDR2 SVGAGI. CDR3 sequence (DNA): TGTGCCAGCAGTTTAAGGGGGCTTGAGCAGTACTTC. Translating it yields CASSLRGLEQYF.

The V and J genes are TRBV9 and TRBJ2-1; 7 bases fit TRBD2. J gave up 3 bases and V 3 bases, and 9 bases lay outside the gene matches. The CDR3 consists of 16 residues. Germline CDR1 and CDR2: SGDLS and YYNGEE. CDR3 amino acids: CASSDAASGIYNEQFF. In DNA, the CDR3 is TGTGCCAGCAGCGACGCAGCTAGCGGAATCTACAATGAGCAGTTCTTC.

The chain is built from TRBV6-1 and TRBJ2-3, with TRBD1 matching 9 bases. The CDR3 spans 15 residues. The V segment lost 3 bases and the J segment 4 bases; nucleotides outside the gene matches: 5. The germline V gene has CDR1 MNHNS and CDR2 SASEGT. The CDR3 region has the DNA TGTGCCAGCAGTGAGGGACAGGGTCGGGCAGATACGCAGTATTTT. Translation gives CASSEGQGRADTQYF.

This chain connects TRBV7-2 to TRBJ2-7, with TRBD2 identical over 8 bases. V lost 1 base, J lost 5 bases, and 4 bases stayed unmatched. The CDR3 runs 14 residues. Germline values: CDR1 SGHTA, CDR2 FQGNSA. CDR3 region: CASSLVGTRDEQYF. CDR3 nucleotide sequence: TGTGCCAGCAGCTTAGTCGGGACTAGGGACGAGCAGTACTTC.

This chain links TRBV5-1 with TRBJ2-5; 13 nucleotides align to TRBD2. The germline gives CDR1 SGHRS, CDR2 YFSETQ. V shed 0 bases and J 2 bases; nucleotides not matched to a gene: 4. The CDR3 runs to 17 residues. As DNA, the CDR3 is TGCGCCAGCAGCTTGGGGGGACTAGCGGGAAAACAAGAGACCCAGTACTTC. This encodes CASSLGGLAGKQETQYF.

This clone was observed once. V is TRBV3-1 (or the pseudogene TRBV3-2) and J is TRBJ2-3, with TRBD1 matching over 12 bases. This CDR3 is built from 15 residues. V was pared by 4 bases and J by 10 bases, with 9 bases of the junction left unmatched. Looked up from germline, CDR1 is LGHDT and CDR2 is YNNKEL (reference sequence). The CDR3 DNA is TGTGCCAGCAGCCCGGGGCGGGGGACAGGGGGCTCGCAGTATTTT. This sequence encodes CASSPGRGTGGSQYF.

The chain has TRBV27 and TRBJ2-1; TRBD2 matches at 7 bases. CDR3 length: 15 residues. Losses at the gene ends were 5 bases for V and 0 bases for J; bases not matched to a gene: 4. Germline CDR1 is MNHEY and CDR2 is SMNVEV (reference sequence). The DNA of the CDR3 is TGTGCCAGCAGTCTAGGACTAGGCTCCTACAATGAGCAGTTCTTC. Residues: CASSLGLGSYNEQFF.

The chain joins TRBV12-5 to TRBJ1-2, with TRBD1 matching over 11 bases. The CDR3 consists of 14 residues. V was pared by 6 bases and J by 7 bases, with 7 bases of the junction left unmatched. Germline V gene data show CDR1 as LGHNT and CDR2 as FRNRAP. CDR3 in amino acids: CASGPGQGAFGYTF. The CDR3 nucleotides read TGTGCTAGTGGCCCCGGACAGGGGGCTTTTGGCTACACCTTC.

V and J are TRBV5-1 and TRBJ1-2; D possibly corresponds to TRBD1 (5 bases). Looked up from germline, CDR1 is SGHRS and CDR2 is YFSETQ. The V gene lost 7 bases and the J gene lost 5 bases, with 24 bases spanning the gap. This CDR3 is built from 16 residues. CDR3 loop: CASSFRGLSAGYGYTF. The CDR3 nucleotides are TGCGCCAGCTCTTTTAGGGGACTTTCGGCTGGGTATGGCTACACCTTC.

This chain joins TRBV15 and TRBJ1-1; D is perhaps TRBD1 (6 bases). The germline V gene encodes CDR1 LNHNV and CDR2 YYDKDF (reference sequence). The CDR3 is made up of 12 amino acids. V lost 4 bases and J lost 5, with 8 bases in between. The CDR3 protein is CATSKRGTEAFF. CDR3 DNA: TGTGCCACCAGCAAAAGGGGGACTGAAGCTTTCTTT. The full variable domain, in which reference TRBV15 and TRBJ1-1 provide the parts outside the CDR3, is DAMVIQNPRYQVTQFGKPVTLSCSQTLNHNVMYWYQQKSSQAPKLLFHYYDKDFNNEADTPDNFQSRRPNTSFCFLDIRSPGLGDTAMYLCATSKRGTEAFFGQGTRLTVV.

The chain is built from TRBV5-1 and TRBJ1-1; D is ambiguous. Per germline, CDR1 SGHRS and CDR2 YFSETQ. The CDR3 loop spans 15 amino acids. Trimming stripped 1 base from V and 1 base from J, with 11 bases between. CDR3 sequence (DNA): TGCGCCAGCAGCTTGTCTCTGTCAGGGAACACTGAAGCTTTCTTT. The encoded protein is CASSLSLSGNTEAFF.

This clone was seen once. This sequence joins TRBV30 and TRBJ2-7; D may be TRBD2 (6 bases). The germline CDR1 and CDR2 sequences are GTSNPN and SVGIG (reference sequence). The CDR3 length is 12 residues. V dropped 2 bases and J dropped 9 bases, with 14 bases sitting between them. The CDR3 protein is CAWSLRRAGQYF. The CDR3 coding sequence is TGTGCCTGGAGTCTGAGGAGGGCTGGGCAGTACTTC.

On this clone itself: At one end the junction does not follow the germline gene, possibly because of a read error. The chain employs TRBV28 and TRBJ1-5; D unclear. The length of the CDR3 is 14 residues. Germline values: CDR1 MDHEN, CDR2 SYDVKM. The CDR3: CASTLPGSNQPQHF. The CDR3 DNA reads TGTGCCAGCACTTTACCGGGTAGCAATCAGCCCCAGCATTTT.

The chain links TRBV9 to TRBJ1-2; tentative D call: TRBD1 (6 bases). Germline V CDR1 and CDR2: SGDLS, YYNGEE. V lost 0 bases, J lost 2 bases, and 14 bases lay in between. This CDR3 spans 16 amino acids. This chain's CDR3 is CASSVVSSGQNYGYTF. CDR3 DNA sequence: TGTGCCAGCAGCGTAGTTTCCTCAGGACAGAACTATGGCTACACCTTC. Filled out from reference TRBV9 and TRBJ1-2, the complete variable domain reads DSGVTQTPKHLITATGQRVTLRCSPRSGDLSVYWYQQSLDQGLQFLIQYYNGEERAKGNILERFSAQQFPDLHSELNLSSLELGDSALYFCASSVVSSGQNYGYTFGSGTRLTVV.

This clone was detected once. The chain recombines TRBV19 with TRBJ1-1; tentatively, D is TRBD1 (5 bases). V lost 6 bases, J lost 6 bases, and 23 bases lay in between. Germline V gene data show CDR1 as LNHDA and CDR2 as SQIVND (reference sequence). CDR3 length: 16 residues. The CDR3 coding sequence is TGTGCCAGTAGGATCGATCTGGGGGGTCCGAAAGCTGAAGCTTTCTTT. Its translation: CASRIDLGGPKAEAFF.

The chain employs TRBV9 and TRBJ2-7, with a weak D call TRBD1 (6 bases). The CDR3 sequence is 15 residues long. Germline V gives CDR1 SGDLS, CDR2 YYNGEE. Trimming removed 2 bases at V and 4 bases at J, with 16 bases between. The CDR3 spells CASSVQDSFTYEQYF. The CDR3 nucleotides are TGTGCCAGCAGCGTTCAGGACAGCTTTACTTACGAGCAGTACTTC.

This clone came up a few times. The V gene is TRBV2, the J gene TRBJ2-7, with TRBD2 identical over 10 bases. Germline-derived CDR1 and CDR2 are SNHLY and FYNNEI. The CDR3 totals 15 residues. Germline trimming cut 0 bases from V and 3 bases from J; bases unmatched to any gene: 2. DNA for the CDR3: TGTGCCAGCAGTGAAGCCACTAGCGGGAACTACGAGCAGTACTTC. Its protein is CASSEATSGNYEQYF.

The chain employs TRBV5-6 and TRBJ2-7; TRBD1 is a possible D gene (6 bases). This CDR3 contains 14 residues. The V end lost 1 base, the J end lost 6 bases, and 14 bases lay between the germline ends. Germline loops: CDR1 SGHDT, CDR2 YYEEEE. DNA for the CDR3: TGTGCCAGCAGCTTGAGTTCAGGGGTAGTCGAGCAGTACTTC. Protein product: CASSLSSGVVEQYF.

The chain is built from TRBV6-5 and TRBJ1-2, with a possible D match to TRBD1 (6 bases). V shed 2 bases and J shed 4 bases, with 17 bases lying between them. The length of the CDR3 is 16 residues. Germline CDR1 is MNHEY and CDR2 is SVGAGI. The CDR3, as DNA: TGTGCCAGCAGTTACCTCCCCGGCGGCAGGGGCTATGGCTACACCTTC. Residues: CASSYLPGGRGYGYTF.

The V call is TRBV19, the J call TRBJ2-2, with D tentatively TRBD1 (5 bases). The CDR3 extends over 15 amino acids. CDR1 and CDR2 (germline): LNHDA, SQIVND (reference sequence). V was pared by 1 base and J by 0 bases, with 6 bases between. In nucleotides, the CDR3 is TGTGCCAGTAGTATAGGGACACCGAACACCGGGGAGCTGTTTTTT. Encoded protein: CASSIGTPNTGELFF.

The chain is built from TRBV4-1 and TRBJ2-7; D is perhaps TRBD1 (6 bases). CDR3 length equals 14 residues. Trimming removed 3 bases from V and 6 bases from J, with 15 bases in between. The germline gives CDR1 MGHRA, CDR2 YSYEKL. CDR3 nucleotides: TGCGCCAGCAGCCATGGGGCAACAGGGTTCGAGCAGTACTTC. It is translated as CASSHGATGFEQYF.